These 22 T cell receptor beta chains share one sample of origin, sequenced in a study of T-cell memory formation after mild COVID-19. Each CDR3 protein is one row after TCRdb ran MiXCR on the 5' RACE reads. Of about 350,000 distinct CDR3 sequences in the sample, roughly an eighth were seen once. The sample was PBMCs or a T cell subset sorted from them (not recorded which). All receptors come from a man aged 18 to 29 who had mild COVID-19 (a few samples of this study predate the infection). Cell type and time point are not known.

This clonotype appeared a few times. V usage is TRBV9 and J usage is TRBJ2-3; D perhaps matches TRBD2 (5 bases). Germline values: CDR1 SGDLS, CDR2 YYNGEE. The CDR3 contains 14 residues. The germline V and J ends were trimmed by 2 bases and 4 bases, with 11 bases remaining between them. CDR3 sequence reads: CASSVSTAADTQYF. CDR3 bases: TGTGCCAGCAGCGTCTCCACAGCGGCAGATACGCAGTATTTT.

This clonotype has a handful of counts. The J gene is TRBJ1-3, the V gene TRBV19; 7 bases map to TRBD1. V shed 7 bases and J 8 bases; nucleotides not matched to a gene: 8. The CDR3 loop spans 13 amino acids. The germline V gene encodes CDR1 LNHDA and CDR2 SQIVND (reference sequence). The CDR3 nucleotides are TGTGCCAGTACCCGCGGAGGGACAGACACCATATATTTT. It encodes CASTRGGTDTIYF.

The gene calls are TRBV7-3 and TRBJ2-2; D is ambiguous. V lost 4 bases, J lost 5 bases, and 11 bases lay in between. The germline V gene has CDR1 SGHTA and CDR2 FQGTGA. The CDR3 totals 14 residues. CDR3 region: CASSSPGWTGELFF. The CDR3 coding sequence is TGTGCCAGCAGCTCCCCCGGATGGACCGGGGAGCTGTTTTTT.

This clonotype has more than one count but fewer than ten. The chain combines TRBV29-1 with TRBJ2-3; TRBD1 is a possible D gene (6 bases). V shed 1 base and J shed 4 bases, with 15 bases lying between them. The CDR3 has 15 amino acids. CDR1 and CDR2 (germline): SQVTM, ANQGSEA. The CDR3 sequence is CSVEVSGERADTQYF. As DNA, the CDR3 is TGCAGCGTTGAAGTGTCAGGGGAAAGGGCAGATACGCAGTATTTT.

Ten or more counts support this clonotype. The J gene is TRBJ2-3, the V gene TRBV4-2; 8 bases are a match to TRBD2. This CDR3 region has 15 residues. The ends lost 4 bases at V and 1 base at J; junction bases unmatched: 4. The V gene's germline CDR1 is LGHNA and CDR2 YNFKEQ. CDR3: CASSPGGVGTDTQYF. The CDR3 DNA is TGTGCCAGCAGCCCCGGGGGGGTTGGCACAGATACGCAGTATTTT.

This clonotype was seen repeatedly, ten times or more. The V and J genes are TRBV7-3 and TRBJ2-7, with D unclear. The length of the CDR3 is 13 residues. The germline gives CDR1 SGHTA, CDR2 FQGTGA. V dropped 5 bases and J dropped 6 bases, with 14 bases sitting between them. CDR3 in amino acids: CASSASRSSEQYF. In DNA, the CDR3 is TGTGCCAGCAGCGCATCGCGGTCCAGCGAGCAGTACTTC.

The V gene is TRBV7-3, the J gene TRBJ2-2; D not certain. The ends were cut back, 1 base at V and 6 bases at J, with 3 bases in the middle. CDR1 SGHTA and CDR2 FQGTGA come from the germline V gene. The CDR3 covers 12 residues. CDR3 residues: CASSLNPGELFF. The CDR3 DNA reads as TGTGCCAGCAGCTTAAACCCCGGGGAGCTGTTTTTT.

The V gene is TRBV12-3 or TRBV12-4, the J gene TRBJ1-5, with D hard to call. The CDR3 is made up of 16 amino acids. Trimming stripped 4 bases from V and 1 base from J, with 14 bases between. CDR3 coding DNA: TGTGCCAGCAGTTACCTGGGCCCCGTGAGCAATCAGCCCCAGCATTTT. Its protein product is CASSYLGPVSNQPQHF.

Of note for this clonotype: An end of the junction differs from the germline gene, which may be a read error. The chain has TRBV12-3 or TRBV12-4 and TRBJ2-5, with a weak D call TRBD2 (5 bases). CDR3 length equals 12 residues. In DNA, the CDR3 is TGTGCCAGCAGTACCCTCAAGGGCGGGTCCTCCTTC. Its protein is CASSTLKGGSSF.

This clonotype was seen more than once but under ten times. For the CDR3, the DNA is TGTGCCAGCAATCTATTTGGGTCTAATGAAAAACTGTTTTTT. It is translated as CASNLFGSNEKLFF. The rearrangement joins TRBV7-2 to TRBJ1-4; no clear D. Germline CDR1 and CDR2: SGHTA and FQGNSA. Trimming stripped 7 bases from V and 3 bases from J, with 12 bases between. CDR3 size: 14 residues.

The chain couples TRBV9 to TRBJ2-7; D is possibly TRBD2 (7 bases). The CDR3 is 16 residues long. Trimming took off 0 bases at V and 0 bases at J, with 13 bases between the two ends. Germline assignment: CDR1 SGDLS and CDR2 YYNGEE. CDR3 nucleotide sequence: TGTGCCAGCAGCGTAGGCGCGGGGGCCAACTCCTACGAGCAGTACTTC. Translated, it gives CASSVGAGANSYEQYF.

The table lists this clonotype with a few counts. The V gene is TRBV29-1, the J gene TRBJ2-1; D might be TRBD2 (5 bases). Trimming took 2 bases from V and 6 from J, leaving 8 bases between them. The length of the CDR3 is 12 residues. CDR1 and CDR2 from the germline V gene are SQVTM and ANQGSEA. CDR3 in DNA: TGCAGCGTTGAACGGGGTACCAATGAGCAGTTCTTC. It specifies CSVERGTNEQFF.

This clonotype was counted only a few times. The V and J genes are TRBV19 and TRBJ1-1, with a tentative D call TRBD1 (5 bases). Trimming cost V 6 bases and J 3 bases, with 23 bases left between them. There are 17 residues in the CDR3. Germline CDR1 and CDR2: LNHDA and SQIVND (reference sequence). Here the CDR3 reads CASRGLRAGRGDTEAFF. For the CDR3, the DNA is TGTGCCAGTAGAGGCCTACGAGCAGGCCGGGGGGACACTGAAGCTTTCTTT.

This clonotype was counted between two and nine times. This chain uses TRBV5-1 with TRBJ1-4, with D maybe TRBD1 (5 bases). V lost 1 base and J 0 bases, leaving 7 bases between the germline ends. CDR1 is SGHRS and CDR2 is YFSETQ in the germline V gene. The length of the CDR3 is 15 residues. The CDR3 spells CASSLIRATNEKLFF. CDR3 DNA: TGCGCCAGCAGCTTGATCAGGGCAACTAATGAAAAACTGTTTTTT.

The rearrangement joins TRBV25-1 to TRBJ1-1; no clear D gene. This CDR3 is 12 amino acids long. V was trimmed by 3 bases and J by 2 bases, leaving 4 bases between them. The germline V gene encodes CDR1 MGHDK and CDR2 SYGVNS. The CDR3 spells CASSDPNTEAFF. CDR3 nucleotides: TGTGCCAGCAGTGACCCAAACACTGAAGCTTTCTTT.

The rearrangement links TRBV11-1 to TRBJ2-1, with D uncertain. V was pared by 0 bases and J by 4 bases, with 7 bases between. This CDR3 spans 14 amino acids. Germline V gives CDR1 SGHAT, CDR2 FQDESV (reference sequence). The CDR3 nucleotides are TGTGCCAGCAGCTTAGCTGACGTATACAATGAGCAGTTCTTC. Amino acids: CASSLADVYNEQFF.

The V call is TRBV24-1, the J call TRBJ2-3, with 7 positions matching TRBD1. The CDR3 sequence is 16 residues long. Germline assignment: CDR1 KGHDR and CDR2 SFDVKD. The J segment lost 6 bases and the V segment lost 2 bases, leaving 10 bases of the junction unmatched. This CDR3 reads CATSDWDRYILDTQYF. DNA of the CDR3: TGTGCCACCAGTGATTGGGACAGATACATTTTGGATACGCAGTATTTT.

The table lists this clonotype with a few counts. The CDR3: CATSSQVGGIYEQYF. CDR3 in DNA: TGTGCCACCAGCAGTCAAGTAGGCGGAATCTACGAGCAGTACTTC. The V gene is TRBV15, the J gene TRBJ2-7; no reliable D call. V shed 3 bases and J shed 3 bases, with 15 bases lying between them. CDR3 length: 15 residues. Germline V gene data show CDR1 as LNHNV and CDR2 as YYDKDF (reference sequence).

This clonotype was counted ten times or more. The chain joins TRBV6-2 or TRBV6-3 to TRBJ1-1, with no clear D. The germline V gene has CDR1 MNHEY and CDR2 SVGEGT. The V and J ends lost 5 bases and 8 bases respectively, with 9 bases between them. The CDR3 is 11 residues long. The DNA for the CDR3 is TGTGCCAGCAGTCTCAGTTCCGAAGCTTTCTTT. Encoded protein: CASSLSSEAFF.

This clonotype has just a few counts. This chain connects TRBV19 to TRBJ2-7; 9 nucleotides match TRBD2. CDR3 length: 13 amino acids. Per the germline V gene, CDR1 is LNHDA and CDR2 is SQIVND (reference sequence). V gave up 3 bases and J gave up 3 bases; unmatched junction bases: 0. In DNA, the CDR3 is TGTGCCAGTAGTATGCGGGAGGGCTACGAGCAGTACGTC. Translation gives CASSMREGYEQYV.

This clonotype was recorded a few times. V is TRBV5-1 and J is TRBJ1-4, with a possible D match to TRBD1 (5 bases). V was cut by 4 bases and J by 6 bases, with 10 bases left in between. Germline CDR1 is SGHRS and CDR2 is YFSETQ. CDR3 length: 13 amino acids. CDR3 amino acids: CASSLGPDEKLFF. Here the CDR3 DNA reads TGCGCCAGCAGCCTGGGACCAGATGAAAAACTGTTTTTT.

Many counts were recorded for this clonotype. The rearrangement uses TRBV6-5 and TRBJ2-5; D is possibly TRBD1 (7 bases). The CDR3 is 13 amino acids. The germline CDR1 and CDR2 sequences are MNHEY and SVGAGI. V lost 6 bases, J lost 5 bases, and 13 bases lay in between. The CDR3, as DNA: TGTGCCAGCAGGCCAGGGGGGCGTGAGACCCAGTACTTC. Its protein product is CASRPGGRETQYF.